The subject of this entry is one T cell receptor beta chain. The antigen is undetermined. Germline V CDR1 and CDR2: KGHSH, LQKENI. The V end was cut by 0 bases, the J end by 3 bases, with 6 bases between. This CDR3 has 15 residues. The donors were members of the validation cohort comprising approximately 110 subjects, separate from the roughly 670-subject first cohort. The data derive from a study of cytomegalovirus exposure and HLA in healthy donors. Overall study context: According to later analysis, the same platform produced the 120 or so validation and under 750 first-cohort repertoires.

Study outcomes and limitations: TCR sequences were mostly rare, though some public TCRs occurred in many donors.

TCRdb's copy holds only in-frame clones and misses some; the assay was immunoSEQ multiplex PCR. The repertoire includes 140,000 or so clones, roughly nine tenths of them detected once, and over 9% sits in the top ten. The sequenced sample consisted of PBMCs. The sequence was collected from a woman younger than 35 in good health and CMV-seropositive. This chain connects TRBV18 to TRBJ1-6, with D unresolved. The CDR3 here is CASSPPGIYNSPLHF. The CDR3 DNA follows: TGTGCCAGCTCACCACCCGGGATCTATAATTCACCCCTCCACTTT.